The clone carrying this T cell receptor (beta chain) appeared a few times. Its antigen is not known. These data belong to a study of T cell repertoires in cytomegalovirus infection. In the study overall: HLA-C-restricted CMV epitopes, recently identified, and well-studied HLA-B-restricted ones were used by the study. Study-wide findings and caveats: The ex vivo response was dominated by HLA-C-restricted CMV-specific TCR beta clonotypes.

Each CDR3 protein gets one entry after TCRdb re-called the reads with MiXCR. The data hold over 55,000 distinct CDR3 sequences, with around 20% observed a single time. The CDR3 has 13 amino acids. Germline loops: CDR1 MGHRA, CDR2 YSYEKL. V lost 0 bases, J lost 7 bases, and 7 bases lay in between. This material consisted of CD8+ T cells from cultured PBMCs, taken from culture after CMV antigen stimulation. The sequence derives from a human donor in good health (CMV status not recorded). Some clones in this sample may be carry-over from other donors' samples. The V gene is TRBV4-1, the J gene TRBJ1-5; no clear D gene. As DNA, the CDR3 is TGCGCCAGCAGCCAAGATATGCGACAGCCCCAGCATTTT. Protein: CASSQDMRQPQHF.